Included here is one TCR beta chain sequence, with context. What it binds is unknown. The data were obtained in a study of CD4 T cells in relation to SARS-CoV-2 and coronaviruses. Regarding the study as a whole: Crossreactivity was assessed only for spike protein, not other viral proteins.

Trimming stripped 1 base from V and 1 base from J, with 14 bases between. The germline V gene encodes CDR1 SGHNT and CDR2 YYREEE (reference sequence). CDR3 length: 16 amino acids. Data came from immunoSEQ multiplex PCR; TCRdb stores just in-frame clones and leaves some out. This sample carries tens of thousands of clones, about 80% of them seen once, and the ten largest clones take around 15%. Before the COVID-19 pandemic, during about 2010-2019, CD4+ T cells were taken from unexposed donors. Isolation of CD4+ T cells took place after approximately 10 days in culture. The TCR originated in a human donor in good health. Source material: CD4+ T cells from PBMCs, cultured in vitro. This rearrangement joins TRBV5-4 to TRBJ1-1; D is ambiguous. The CDR3 here is CASSLRSDGRNTEAFF. The CDR3 DNA reads as TGTGCCAGCAGCTTGCGTTCAGACGGGAGGAACACTGAAGCTTTCTTT.